This TCR beta chain emerged from a study of shared clonotypes between healthy human individuals. Looking at the study overall: A couple of female and a few male donors aged 18 to 49 were enrolled. Study conclusions and caveats: Blood alone was sampled, and tissue repertoires likely differ. Clonotypes shared by all four sorted-subset donors had higher generation probabilities than non-shared clonotypes.

About this clone: Its antigen remains unidentified.

The protocol was immunoSEQ multiplex PCR, while the TCRdb copy is restricted to in-frame clones and leaves out a portion. The sample lists 800,000 to 1,200,000 clones; about 84% were seen once. This CDR3 contains 14 residues. Germline V lookup: CDR1 LNHDA, CDR2 SQIVND (reference sequence). V was shortened by 5 bases and J by 5 bases, with 15 bases between the two germline ends. V and J are TRBV19 and TRBJ1-2; tentatively, D is TRBD1 (6 bases). This clonotype was obtained from a man aged 18-30 years in good health. Some clones in this sample may be carry-over from other donors' samples. The sequenced sample was memory CD4+ T cells from PBMCs. Noted subset: CD45RA-negative fraction. The CDR3 sequence is CASSSQPGTYGYTF. In DNA, the CDR3 is TGTGCCAGTAGTTCCCAGCCGGGGACATATGGCTACACCTTC.